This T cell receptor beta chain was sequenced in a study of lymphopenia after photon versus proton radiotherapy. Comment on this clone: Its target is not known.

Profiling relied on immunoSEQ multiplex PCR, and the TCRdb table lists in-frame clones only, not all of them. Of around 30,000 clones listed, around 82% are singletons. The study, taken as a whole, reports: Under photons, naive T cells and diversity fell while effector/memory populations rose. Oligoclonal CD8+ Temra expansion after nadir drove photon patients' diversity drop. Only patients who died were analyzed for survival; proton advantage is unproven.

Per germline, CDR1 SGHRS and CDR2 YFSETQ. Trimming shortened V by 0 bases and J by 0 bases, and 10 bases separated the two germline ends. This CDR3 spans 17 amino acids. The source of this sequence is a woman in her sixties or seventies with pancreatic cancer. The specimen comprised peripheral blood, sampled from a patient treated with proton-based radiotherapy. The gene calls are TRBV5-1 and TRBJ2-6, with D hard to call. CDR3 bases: TGCGCCAGCAGCTTGGAATTTGCCGGCTCTGGGGCCAACGTCCTGACTTTC. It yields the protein CASSLEFAGSGANVLTF.